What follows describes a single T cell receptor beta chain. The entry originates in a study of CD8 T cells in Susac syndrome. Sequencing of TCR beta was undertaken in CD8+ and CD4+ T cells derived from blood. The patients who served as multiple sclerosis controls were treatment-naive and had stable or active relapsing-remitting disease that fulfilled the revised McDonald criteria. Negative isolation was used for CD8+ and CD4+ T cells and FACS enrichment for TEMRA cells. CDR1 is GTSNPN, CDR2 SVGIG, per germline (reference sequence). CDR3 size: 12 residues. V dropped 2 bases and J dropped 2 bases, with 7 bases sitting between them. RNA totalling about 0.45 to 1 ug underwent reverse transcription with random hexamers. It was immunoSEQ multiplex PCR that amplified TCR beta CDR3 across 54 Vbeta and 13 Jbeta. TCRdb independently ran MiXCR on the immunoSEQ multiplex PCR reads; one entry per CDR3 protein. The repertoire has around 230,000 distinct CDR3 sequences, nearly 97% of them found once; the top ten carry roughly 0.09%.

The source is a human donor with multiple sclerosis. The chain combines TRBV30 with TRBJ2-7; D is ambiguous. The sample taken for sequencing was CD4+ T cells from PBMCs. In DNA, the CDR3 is TGTGCCTGGAGTTCTCAGCCCTACGAGCAGTACTTC. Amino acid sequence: CAWSSQPYEQYF.